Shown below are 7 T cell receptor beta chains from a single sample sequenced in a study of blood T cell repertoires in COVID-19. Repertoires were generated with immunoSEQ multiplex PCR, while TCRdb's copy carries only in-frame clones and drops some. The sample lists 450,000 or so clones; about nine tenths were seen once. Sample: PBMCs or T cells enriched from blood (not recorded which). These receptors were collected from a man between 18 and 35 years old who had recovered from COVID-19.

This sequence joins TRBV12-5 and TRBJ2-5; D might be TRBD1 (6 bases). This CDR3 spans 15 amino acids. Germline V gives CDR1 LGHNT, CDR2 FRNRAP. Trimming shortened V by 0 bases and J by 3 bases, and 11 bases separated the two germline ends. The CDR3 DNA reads TGTGCTAGTGGTTTGGTACGAGAGGGGGAAGAGACCCAGTACTTC. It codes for CASGLVREGEETQYF.

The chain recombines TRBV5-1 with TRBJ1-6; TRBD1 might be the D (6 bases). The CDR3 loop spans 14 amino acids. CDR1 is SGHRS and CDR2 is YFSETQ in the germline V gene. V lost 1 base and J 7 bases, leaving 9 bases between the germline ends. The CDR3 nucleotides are TGCGCCAGCAGCTTGACAGGGACAAATTCACCCCTCCACTTT. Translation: CASSLTGTNSPLHF.

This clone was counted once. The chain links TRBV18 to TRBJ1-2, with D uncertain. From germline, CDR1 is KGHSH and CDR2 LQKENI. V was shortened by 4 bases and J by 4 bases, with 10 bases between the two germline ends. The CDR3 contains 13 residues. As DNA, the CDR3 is TGTGCCAGCTCACGTGCAGGCTCCTATGGCTACACCTTC. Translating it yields CASSRAGSYGYTF. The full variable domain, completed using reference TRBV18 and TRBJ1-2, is NAGVMQNPRHLVRRRGQEARLRCSPMKGHSHVYWYRQLPEEGLKFMVYLQKENIIDESGMPKERFSAEFPKEGPSILRIQQVVRGDSAAYFCASSRAGSYGYTFGSGTRLTVV.

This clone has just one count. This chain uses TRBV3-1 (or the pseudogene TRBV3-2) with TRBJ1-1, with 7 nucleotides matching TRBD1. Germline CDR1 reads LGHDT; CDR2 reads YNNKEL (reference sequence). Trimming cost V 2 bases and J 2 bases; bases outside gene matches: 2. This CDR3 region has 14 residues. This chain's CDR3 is CASSQRDSNTEAFF. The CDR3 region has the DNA TGTGCCAGCAGCCAACGGGACAGTAACACTGAAGCTTTCTTT.

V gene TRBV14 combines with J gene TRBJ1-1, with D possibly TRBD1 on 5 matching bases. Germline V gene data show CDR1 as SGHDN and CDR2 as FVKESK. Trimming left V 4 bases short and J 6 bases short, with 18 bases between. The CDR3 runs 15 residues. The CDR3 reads CASSPRLTGGAEAFF. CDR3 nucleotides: TGTGCCAGCAGCCCGAGGCTAACAGGTGGGGCTGAAGCTTTCTTT.

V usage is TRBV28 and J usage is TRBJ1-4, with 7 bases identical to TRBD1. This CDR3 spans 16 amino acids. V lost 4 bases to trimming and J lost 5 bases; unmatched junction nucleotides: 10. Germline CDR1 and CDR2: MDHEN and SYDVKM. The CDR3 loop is CASSSVTGTENEKLFF. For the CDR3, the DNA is TGTGCCAGCAGTTCTGTCACCGGGACAGAGAATGAAAAACTGTTTTTT.

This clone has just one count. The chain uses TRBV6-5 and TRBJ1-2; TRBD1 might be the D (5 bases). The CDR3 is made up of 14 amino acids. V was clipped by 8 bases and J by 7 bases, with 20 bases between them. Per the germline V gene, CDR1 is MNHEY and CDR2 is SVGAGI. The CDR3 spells CASRRGSEESGYTF. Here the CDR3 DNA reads TGTGCCAGCCGAAGGGGCTCCGAGGAGAGTGGCTACACCTTC.